This note documents a single T cell receptor (beta chain) sequence. No antigen is known for it. Using immunoSEQ multiplex PCR, the repertoire was profiled, and TCRdb retains in-frame clones only, with some absent. The profile shows 110,000 or so clones, around 88% of them singletons. This sample is part of a study of T cell responses to AZD1222 COVID-19 vaccine. Points from the study as a whole: The study identified only five or six AZD1222 recipients as seropositive at baseline. CD4 TCRs associated with vaccination spanned spike, dominating at 160-218 and 743-854. Reportedly, nearly half of unique spike TCRs recognized epitopes outside B.1.351/B.1.1.7 mutations. The sample set comprised mostly white British donors with more females, and clonal diversity was possibly underestimated.

Germline V gives CDR1 SGHNT, CDR2 YENEEA. The ends were cut back, 3 bases at V and 5 bases at J, with 16 bases in the middle. This CDR3 contains 15 residues. The clonotype comes from an adult who received the AZD1222 COVID-19 vaccine. This rearrangement joins TRBV11-3 to TRBJ2-5, with D possibly called TRBD1 or TRBD2 (5 bases each). Sequences were derived from peripheral blood, sampled 28 days after the second AZD1222 dose. The CDR3 DNA follows: TGTGCCAGCAGCTTCCGGGACGCTCATGGGGAGACCCAGTACTTC. Translation: CASSFRDAHGETQYF.